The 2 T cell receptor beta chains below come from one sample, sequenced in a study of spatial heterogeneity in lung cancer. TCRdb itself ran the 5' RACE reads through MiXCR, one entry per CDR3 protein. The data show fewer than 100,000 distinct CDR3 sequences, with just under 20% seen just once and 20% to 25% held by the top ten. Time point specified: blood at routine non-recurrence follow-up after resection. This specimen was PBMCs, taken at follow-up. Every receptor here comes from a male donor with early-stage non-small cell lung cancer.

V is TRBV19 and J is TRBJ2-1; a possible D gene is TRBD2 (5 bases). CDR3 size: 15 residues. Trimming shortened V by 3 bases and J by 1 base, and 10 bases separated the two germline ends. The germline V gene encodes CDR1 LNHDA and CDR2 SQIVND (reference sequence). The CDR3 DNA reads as TGTGCCAGTAGTATTGGAGGCTATTCCTACAATGAGCAGTTCTTC. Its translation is CASSIGGYSYNEQFF.

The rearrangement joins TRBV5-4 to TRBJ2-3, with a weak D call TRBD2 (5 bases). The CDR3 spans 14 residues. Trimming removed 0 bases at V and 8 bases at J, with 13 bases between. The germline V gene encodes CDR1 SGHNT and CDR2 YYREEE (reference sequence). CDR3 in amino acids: CASSLAGSSGTQYF. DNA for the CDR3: TGTGCCAGCAGCTTGGCTGGGAGTTCGGGTACGCAGTATTTT. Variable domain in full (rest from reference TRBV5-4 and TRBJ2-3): ETGVTQSPTHLIKTRGQQVTLRCSSQSGHNTVSWYQQALGQGPQFIFQYYREEENGRGNFPPRFSGLQFPNYSSELNVNALELDDSALYLCASSLAGSSGTQYFGPGTRLTVL.